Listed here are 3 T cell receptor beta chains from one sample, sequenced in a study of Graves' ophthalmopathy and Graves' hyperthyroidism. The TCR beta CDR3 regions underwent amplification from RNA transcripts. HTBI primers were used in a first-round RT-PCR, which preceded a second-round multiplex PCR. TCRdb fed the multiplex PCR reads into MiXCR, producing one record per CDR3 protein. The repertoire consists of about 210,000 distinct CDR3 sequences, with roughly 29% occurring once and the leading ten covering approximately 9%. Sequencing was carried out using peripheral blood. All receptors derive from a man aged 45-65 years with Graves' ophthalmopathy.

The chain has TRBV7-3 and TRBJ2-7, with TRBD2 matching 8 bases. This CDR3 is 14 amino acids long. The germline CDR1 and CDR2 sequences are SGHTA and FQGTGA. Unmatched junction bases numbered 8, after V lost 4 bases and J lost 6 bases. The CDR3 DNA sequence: TGTGCCAGCAGCTCGCTAGCGGGCTCGGGCGAGCAGTACTTC. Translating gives CASSSLAGSGEQYF.

The CDR3 DNA follows: TGCAGTGCCGATAGAGCGGAGACCCAGTACTTC. This codes for CSADRAETQYF. The rearrangement uses TRBV20-1 and TRBJ2-5, with no clear D. V gave up 6 bases and J gave up 5 bases, with 10 bases separating them. Germline loops: CDR1 DFQATT, CDR2 SNEGSKA (reference sequence). The CDR3 is 11 residues long.

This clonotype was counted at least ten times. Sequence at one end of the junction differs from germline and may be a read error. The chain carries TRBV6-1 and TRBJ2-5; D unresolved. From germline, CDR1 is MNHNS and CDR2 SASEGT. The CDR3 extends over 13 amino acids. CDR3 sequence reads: CASIHPYQETRYF. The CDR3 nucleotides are TGTGCCAGCATTCACCCGTACCAAGAGACCCGGTACTTC.